The 20 T cell receptor beta chains given below trace back to one sample, sequenced in a study of T cells in Graves' hyperthyroidism and ophthalmopathy. TCR beta CDR3 regions were amplified from RNA transcripts. Researchers ran a first-round RT-PCR on the TCR CDR3 using the HTBI primer set. TCRdb re-called the multiplex PCR reads through MiXCR, storing one row per CDR3 protein. Of around 660,000 distinct CDR3 sequences in the sample, about 45% were seen once. Sequenced input: peripheral blood or thyroid tissue (not recorded which). These receptors all stem from an adult man with Graves' disease, either hyperthyroidism or ophthalmopathy (not recorded which).

The chain carries TRBV25-1 and TRBJ1-5; 10 nucleotides line up with TRBD1. Germline CDR1 and CDR2: MGHDK and SYGVNS. The CDR3 length is 16 residues. V dropped 3 bases and J dropped 0; count of bases not matched to a gene: 2. The CDR3 DNA reads as TGTGCCAGCAGTGACGGGACAGGGGATAGCAATCAGCCCCAGCATTTT. This gives the protein CASSDGTGDSNQPQHF.

The CDR3 loop reads CSASQPGQGETQYF. The CDR3, as DNA: TGCAGTGCTAGCCAGCCTGGACAGGGGGAGACCCAGTACTTC. The gene calls are TRBV20-1 and TRBJ2-5, with TRBD1 matching 9 bases. V trimming: 3 bases; J trimming: 5 bases; junction bases outside the gene matches: 7. The CDR3 consists of 14 residues. CDR1 DFQATT and CDR2 SNEGSKA come from the germline V gene (reference sequence).

This chain uses TRBV25-1 with TRBJ2-7, with D tentatively TRBD1 (6 bases). CDR1 and CDR2 (germline): MGHDK, SYGVNS. Trimming shortened V by 6 bases and J by 1 base, and 19 bases separated the two germline ends. The CDR3 spans 16 residues. CDR3 protein: CASSLVPTGLSYEQYF. CDR3 coding DNA: TGTGCCAGCAGCTTAGTTCCGACAGGATTATCCTACGAGCAGTACTTC.

This clonotype was recorded many times. The J gene is TRBJ1-5, the V gene TRBV7-9; 7 bases map to TRBD1. The V gene end was trimmed by 4 bases and the J gene end by 2 bases; junction bases not matched to a gene: 5. This CDR3 has 15 residues. From germline, CDR1 is SEHNR and CDR2 FQNEAQ (reference sequence). In DNA form, the CDR3 reads TGTGCCAGCAGCTCAGGGGGGGGAGGCAATCAGCCCCAGCATTTT. The encoded protein is CASSSGGGGNQPQHF.

This clonotype was seen at least ten times. This sequence joins TRBV7-9 and TRBJ1-2; no definite D call. Trimming stripped 2 bases from V and 7 bases from J, with 14 bases between. CDR1 is SEHNR, CDR2 FQNEAQ, per germline (reference sequence). This CDR3 spans 14 amino acids. CDR3 nucleotide sequence: TGTGCCAGCAGCTTAAGTCAAGCGAGCTTTGGCTACACCTTC. This encodes CASSLSQASFGYTF.

The chain links TRBV19 to TRBJ1-1; 8 bases line up with TRBD1. Germline CDR1 is LNHDA and CDR2 is SQIVND (reference sequence). The ends lost 5 bases at V and 1 base at J; junction bases unmatched: 15. The CDR3 sequence is 18 residues long. The CDR3 DNA is TGTGCCAGTAGTCCGCGGAGGGCCCAACAGGGGGGGAACACTGAAGCTTTCTTT. Translating gives CASSPRRAQQGGNTEAFF.

This clonotype was counted ten times or more. This chain connects TRBV29-1 to TRBJ1-1; D gene uncertain. Deletions cut 6 bases from V and 11 bases from J, with 13 bases between. The CDR3 sequence is 10 residues long. Germline loops: CDR1 SQVTM, CDR2 ANQGSEA. The CDR3 sequence is CSVADVEAFF. CDR3 bases: TGCAGCGTCGCGGACGTCGAGGCTTTCTTT.

This chain connects TRBV2 to TRBJ1-3; 9 nucleotides match TRBD1. Germline assignment: CDR1 SNHLY and CDR2 FYNNEI. With V trimmed by 4 bases and J by 8 bases, 6 bases remained unmatched. This CDR3 is 14 amino acids long. This chain's CDR3 is CASSVRTGVYTIYF. CDR3 bases: TGTGCCAGCAGTGTCCGGACAGGGGTTTACACCATATATTTT.

This clonotype appeared a few times. CDR3 sequence reads: CASSSAGGEETQYF. CDR3 in DNA: TGTGCCAGCAGCTCGGCAGGGGGCGAGGAGACCCAGTACTTC. The rearrangement uses TRBV12-3 or TRBV12-4 and TRBJ2-5, with TRBD1 matching 8 bases. The CDR3 is 14 residues long. V lost 6 bases and J lost 5; bases outside the gene matches: 8.

This clonotype was counted a few times. V is TRBV19 and J is TRBJ1-2, with unresolved D. Looked up from germline, CDR1 is LNHDA and CDR2 is SQIVND (reference sequence). This CDR3 is built from 13 residues. V was shortened by 7 bases and J by 0 bases, with 9 bases between the two germline ends. The CDR3 is CASTYRSNYGYTF. CDR3 nucleotides: TGTGCCAGTACCTACCGATCTAACTATGGCTACACCTTC. The variable domain in full, completed from reference TRBV19 and TRBJ1-2, reads DGGITQSPKYLFRKEGQNVTLSCEQNLNHDAMYWYRQDPGQGLRLIYYSQIVNDFQKGDIAEGYSVSREKKESFPLTVTSAQKNPTAFYLCASTYRSNYGYTFGSGTRLTVV.

A note on this clonotype: A read error may be the cause here, since a much bigger clone is one base away. V usage is TRBV2 and J usage is TRBJ2-5; the D gene is possibly TRBD2 (6 bases). Per the germline V gene, CDR1 is SNHLY and CDR2 is FYNNEI. There are 11 residues in the CDR3. Trimming stripped 6 bases from V and 9 bases from J, with 11 bases between. The CDR3 protein is CASRVGEAQYF. Here the CDR3 DNA reads TGTGCCAGCAGAGTCGGGGAGGCCCAGTACTTC.

In this sample, this clonotype turned up many times. The chain is built from TRBV25-1 and TRBJ1-6; a possible D gene is TRBD1 (5 bases). Germline CDR1 reads MGHDK; CDR2 reads SYGVNS. V lost 7 bases, J lost 7 bases, and 11 bases lay in between. This CDR3 is built from 13 residues. CDR3 nucleotide sequence: TGTGCCAGCAAATCGACAGCGAATTCACCCCTCCACTTT. It translates to CASKSTANSPLHF.

In DNA, the CDR3 is TGTGCCAGCCGGGACAGATCGGACGACGAGCAGTACTTC. Its protein is CASRDRSDDEQYF. The genes are TRBV10-3 and TRBJ2-7, with TRBD1 matching over 7 bases. The CDR3 runs to 13 residues. V shed 10 bases and J 5 bases; nucleotides not matched to a gene: 11. From germline, CDR1 is ENHRY and CDR2 SYGVKD.

This clonotype has a count of ten or more. The chain carries TRBV25-1 and TRBJ2-2, with 13 positions matching TRBD2. The trim removed 6 bases at V and 2 bases at J, leaving 6 bases unmatched. Germline V lookup: CDR1 MGHDK, CDR2 SYGVNS. The CDR3 spans 17 residues. The CDR3 loop reads CASSPGLAGFNTGELFF. The CDR3 coding sequence is TGTGCCAGCAGCCCGGGACTAGCGGGATTTAACACCGGGGAGCTGTTTTTT.

The rearrangement links TRBV12-3 or TRBV12-4 to TRBJ1-3, with no clear D. The CDR3 has 13 amino acids. V lost 7 bases and J lost 2, with 9 bases in between. This CDR3 reads CASTTITGNTIYF. The CDR3, as DNA: TGTGCCAGCACCACCATCACTGGAAACACCATATATTTT.

This chain connects TRBV20-1 to TRBJ1-4; TRBD1 agrees at 7 bases. From germline, CDR1 is DFQATT and CDR2 SNEGSKA (reference sequence). The ends lost 6 bases at V and 5 bases at J; junction bases unmatched: 6. The CDR3 covers 13 residues. The DNA for the CDR3 is TGCAGTGCCAACCGGGACAGCAATGAAAAACTGTTTTTT. Residues: CSANRDSNEKLFF.

This clonotype showed up just a few times. The chain is built from TRBV14 and TRBJ2-7; D is possibly TRBD2 (5 bases). Trimming took off 5 bases at V and 8 bases at J, with 19 bases between the two ends. Germline V gene lookup returns CDR1 SGHDN and CDR2 FVKESK. This CDR3 contains 14 residues. The CDR3 DNA follows: TGTGCCAGCAGCAGCCGGGGAATCCTTGTGAAGCAGTACTTC. This encodes CASSSRGILVKQYF.

This clonotype has only a few counts. V is TRBV12-3 or TRBV12-4 and J is TRBJ1-1; 8 bases align to TRBD1. This CDR3 contains 16 residues. V was clipped by 4 bases and J by 5 bases; unmatched bases: 12. CDR3 sequence reads: CASSYAPGGSWTEAFF. The CDR3 DNA reads as TGTGCCAGCAGTTACGCGCCAGGGGGCTCGTGGACTGAAGCTTTCTTT.

Here the CDR3 reads CASSSTGTPWDQPQHF. CDR3 nucleotide sequence: TGTGCCAGCAGTTCAACCGGGACCCCCTGGGATCAGCCCCAGCATTTT. This chain links TRBV12-3 or TRBV12-4 with TRBJ1-5, with TRBD1 as a possible D gene (5 bases). The CDR3 is 16 residues long. With 4 bases removed from V and 5 bases from J, the gap between germline ends came to 18 bases.

Many counts were recorded for this clonotype. The CDR3 sequence: CATSAQRAGEKLFF. For the CDR3, the DNA is TGTGCCACCAGCGCGCAGCGAGCGGGGGAAAAACTGTTTTTT. The chain carries TRBV15 and TRBJ1-4; no clear D. Trimming left V 5 bases short and J 8 bases short, with 15 bases between. Per the germline V gene, CDR1 is LNHNV and CDR2 is YYDKDF (reference sequence). CDR3 size: 14 residues.